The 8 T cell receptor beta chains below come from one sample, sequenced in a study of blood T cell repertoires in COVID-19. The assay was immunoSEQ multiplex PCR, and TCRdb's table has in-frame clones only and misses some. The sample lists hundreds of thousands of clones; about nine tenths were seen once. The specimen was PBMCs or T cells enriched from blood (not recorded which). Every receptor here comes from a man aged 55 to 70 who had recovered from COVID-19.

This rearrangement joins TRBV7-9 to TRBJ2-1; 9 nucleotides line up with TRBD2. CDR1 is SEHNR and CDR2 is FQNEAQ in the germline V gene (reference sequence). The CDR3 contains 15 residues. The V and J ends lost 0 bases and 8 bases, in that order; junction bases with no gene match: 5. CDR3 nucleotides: TGTGCCAGCAGCTTAGCTGCGGGGGGGCCCGATGAGCAGTTCTTC. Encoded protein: CASSLAAGGPDEQFF.

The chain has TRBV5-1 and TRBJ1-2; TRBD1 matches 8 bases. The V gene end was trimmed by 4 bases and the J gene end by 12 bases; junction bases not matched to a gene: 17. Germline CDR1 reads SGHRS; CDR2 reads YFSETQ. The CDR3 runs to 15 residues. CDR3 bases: TGCGCCAGCAGCGTCGGCGCTACCACAGGGGGAGGCAACACCTTC. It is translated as CASSVGATTGGGNTF. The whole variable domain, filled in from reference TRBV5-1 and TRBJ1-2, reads KAGVTQTPRYLIKTRGQQVTLSCSPISGHRSVSWYQQTPGQGLQFLFEYFSETQRNKGNFPGRFSGRQFSNSRSEMNVSTLELGDSALYLCASSVGATTGGGNTFGSGTRLTVV.

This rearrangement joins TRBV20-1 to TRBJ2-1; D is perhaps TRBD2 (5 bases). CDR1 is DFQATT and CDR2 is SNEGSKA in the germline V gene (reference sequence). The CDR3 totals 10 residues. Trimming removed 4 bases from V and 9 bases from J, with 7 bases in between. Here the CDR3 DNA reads TGCAGTGCTACGGGAATTGAGCAGTTCTTC. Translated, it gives CSATGIEQFF.

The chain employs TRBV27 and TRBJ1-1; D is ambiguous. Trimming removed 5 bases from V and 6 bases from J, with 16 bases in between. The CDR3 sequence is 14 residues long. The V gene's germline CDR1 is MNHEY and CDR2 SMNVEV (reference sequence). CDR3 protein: CASSPLQASAEAFF. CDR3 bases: TGTGCCAGCAGTCCGCTGCAGGCATCCGCTGAAGCTTTCTTT.

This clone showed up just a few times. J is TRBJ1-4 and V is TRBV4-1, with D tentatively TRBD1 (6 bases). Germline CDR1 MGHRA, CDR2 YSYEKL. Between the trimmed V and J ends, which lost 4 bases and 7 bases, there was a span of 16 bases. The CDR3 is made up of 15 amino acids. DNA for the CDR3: TGCGCCAGCAGCCTAGATGGGGGGGCTGGTGAAAAACTGTTTTTT. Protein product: CASSLDGGAGEKLFF.

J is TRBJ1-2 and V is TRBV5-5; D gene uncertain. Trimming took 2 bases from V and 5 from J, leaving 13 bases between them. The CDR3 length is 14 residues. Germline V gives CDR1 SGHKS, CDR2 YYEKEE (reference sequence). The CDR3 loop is CASSFQSGQYGYTF. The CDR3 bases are TGTGCCAGCAGCTTCCAATCAGGCCAGTATGGCTACACCTTC.

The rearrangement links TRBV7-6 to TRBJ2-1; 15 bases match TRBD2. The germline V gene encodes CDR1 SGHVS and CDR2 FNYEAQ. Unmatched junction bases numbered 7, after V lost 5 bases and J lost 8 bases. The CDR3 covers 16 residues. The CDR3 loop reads CASSRTSGRVRHEQFF. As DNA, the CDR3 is TGTGCCAGCAGCCGGACTAGCGGGAGGGTAAGGCATGAGCAGTTCTTC.

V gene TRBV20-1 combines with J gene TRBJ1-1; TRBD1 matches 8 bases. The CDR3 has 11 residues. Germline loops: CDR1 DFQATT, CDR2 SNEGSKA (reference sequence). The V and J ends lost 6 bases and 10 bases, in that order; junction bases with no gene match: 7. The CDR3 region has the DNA TGCAGTGCCAACCGGGACAGGAGAGCTTTCTTT. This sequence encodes CSANRDRRAFF.